These 28 T cell receptor beta chains originate from one sample sequenced in a study of molecular identifiers for immune sequencing clone quantification. TCRdb passed the PCR reads through MiXCR, listing each CDR3 protein once. This sample has some 41,000 distinct CDR3 sequences, with 24% found just once. The sequenced sample was naive CD8+ T cells from blood, with Jurkat cell RNA spiked in. Documented subset: FACS-sorted CD8+CD4-CCR7+CD45RA+ naive T cells. These receptors were collected from a human donor in good health. Some libraries in this study had Jurkat cell RNA spiked in.

The chain recombines TRBV9 with TRBJ2-1, with 8 bases identical to TRBD2. Germline V lookup: CDR1 SGDLS, CDR2 YYNGEE. The CDR3 totals 14 residues. J was trimmed by 8 bases and V by 2 bases; bases with no gene match: 6. CDR3 region: CASSVTSGADEQFF. CDR3 coding DNA: TGTGCCAGCAGCGTCACTAGCGGTGCTGATGAGCAGTTCTTC.

The rearrangement links TRBV27 to TRBJ2-7, with TRBD1 matching 7 bases. Germline V gene lookup returns CDR1 MNHEY and CDR2 SMNVEV (reference sequence). The CDR3 is made up of 14 amino acids. V gave up 5 bases and J gave up 3 bases; unmatched junction bases: 7. The CDR3 region has the DNA TGTGCCAGCAGTCTAGGGACAGCTCACTACGAGCAGTACTTC. This gives the protein CASSLGTAHYEQYF.

Only a few counts were recorded for this clonotype. A junction end diverges from the germline sequence, so it may reflect a read error. V gene TRBV7-9 combines with J gene TRBJ2-1; no clear D. Per the germline V gene, CDR1 is SEHNR and CDR2 is FQNEAQ (reference sequence). This CDR3 has 12 residues. The CDR3 nucleotides are TGTGCCAGCAGCTTAGTTGCCAATGAGCAGCTCTTC. Translating gives CASSLVANEQLF.

Details on this clonotype: The junction departs from the called germline gene at one end, perhaps through a read error. The chain carries TRBV6-5 and TRBJ1-1, with TRBD1 as a possible D gene (5 bases). Germline V CDR1 and CDR2: MNHEY, SVGAGI. The CDR3 has 14 residues. CDR3 loop: CASRNGGGKTEASF. The CDR3 region has the DNA TGTGCCAGCAGAAACGGGGGAGGGAAAACTGAAGCTTCCTTT.

This clonotype was counted many times. The chain carries TRBV7-2 and TRBJ2-7; D perhaps matches TRBD1 (7 bases). V was trimmed by 0 bases and J by 1 base, leaving 13 bases between them. The germline V gene has CDR1 SGHTA and CDR2 FQGNSA. The CDR3 consists of 16 residues. CDR3 sequence: CASSLAGGTASYEQYF. The CDR3 DNA is TGTGCCAGCAGCTTAGCCGGCGGGACAGCTTCCTACGAGCAGTACTTC.

This clonotype was observed at least ten times. This chain uses TRBV27 with TRBJ2-7; maybe TRBD2 (5 bases). There are 15 residues in the CDR3. The germline gives CDR1 MNHEY, CDR2 SMNVEV (reference sequence). V was pared by 0 bases and J by 3 bases, with 12 bases between. This CDR3 reads CASSLSGLNDYEQYF. The CDR3 nucleotides read TGTGCCAGCAGTTTATCAGGACTGAATGACTACGAGCAGTACTTC.

With respect to this clonotype: Since a much larger clone is just one base distant, this may be a read error. The CDR3 nucleotides read TGTGCCGTCAGTGAAGGATTCGTAGTGGGCACTGAAGCTTTCTTT. It encodes CAVSEGFVVGTEAFF. The chain joins TRBV10-3 to TRBJ1-1, with D hard to call. Germline V gene lookup returns CDR1 ENHRY and CDR2 SYGVKD. The CDR3 length is 15 residues.

This clonotype was observed a few times. This chain links TRBV6-6 with TRBJ2-1; 11 bases are a match to TRBD2. Germline assignment: CDR1 MNHNY and CDR2 SVGAGI (reference sequence). J was trimmed by 8 bases and V by 6 bases; bases with no gene match: 6. This CDR3 has 14 amino acids. CDR3 coding DNA: TGTGCCAGCAGCCCACTAGCGGGAGTCGATGAGCAGTTCTTC. As protein: CASSPLAGVDEQFF.

Worth noting for this clonotype: A read error may explain this, as a much larger clone is one base away. The chain has TRBV7-8 and TRBJ2-3; TRBD2 is a possible D gene (7 bases). CDR1 is SGHVS, CDR2 FQNEAQ, per germline. Trimming pared 5 bases from V and 0 bases from J, leaving 18 bases between. The CDR3 runs 17 residues. CDR3 sequence reads: CASSPTGGPHSTDTQYF. Here the CDR3 DNA reads TGTGCCAGCAGCCCGACCGGGGGGCCCCATAGCACAGATACGCAGTATTTT.

This clonotype has at least ten counts. The V gene is TRBV20-1, the J gene TRBJ1-5; 10 nucleotides align to TRBD1. From germline, CDR1 is DFQATT and CDR2 SNEGSKA (reference sequence). J was trimmed by 7 bases and V by 6 bases; bases with no gene match: 9. The CDR3 consists of 14 residues. For the CDR3, the DNA is TGCAGTGCCAGGGACAGGGGACATGGGCAGCCCCAGCATTTT. It is translated as CSARDRGHGQPQHF.

This clonotype was detected a few times. CDR3 sequence reads: CASTDPADNFYEQYF. In DNA, the CDR3 is TGTGCCAGCACCGACCCAGCGGACAATTTCTACGAGCAGTACTTC. This chain connects TRBV7-9 to TRBJ2-7; D is perhaps TRBD1 or TRBD2 (5 bases each). This CDR3 has 15 amino acids. V lost 7 bases, J lost 3 bases, and 19 bases lay in between. Germline values: CDR1 SEHNR, CDR2 FQNEAQ (reference sequence).

In its sample, this clonotype was seen many times. The genes are TRBV2 and TRBJ2-6; D tentatively fits TRBD1 or TRBD2 (5 bases each). Trimming left V 2 bases short and J 4 bases short, with 9 bases between. The CDR3 is made up of 15 amino acids. Germline V gives CDR1 SNHLY, CDR2 FYNNEI. CDR3 region: CASSEQGAGANVLTF. The CDR3 nucleotides are TGTGCCAGCAGTGAACAGGGAGCAGGGGCCAACGTCCTGACTTTC.

Comment on this clonotype: This may arise from a read error, as a much more abundant clone is one base away. This chain uses TRBV10-3 with TRBJ2-3; tentatively, D is TRBD1 (6 bases). This CDR3 spans 14 amino acids. V lost 6 bases, J lost 0 bases, and 10 bases lay in between. CDR1 and CDR2 from the germline V gene are ENHRY and SYGVKD. CDR3 in amino acids: CAIRRTASTDTQYF. CDR3 coding DNA: TGTGCCATCAGGAGGACAGCTAGCACAGATACGCAGTATTTT.

This clonotype was detected many times. The V call is TRBV18, the J call TRBJ2-3; 7 bases line up with TRBD1. V dropped 2 bases and J dropped 1; count of bases not matched to a gene: 9. The CDR3 runs 17 residues. Germline V gene lookup returns CDR1 KGHSH and CDR2 LQKENI. The CDR3 here is CASSPGDDRAGTDTQYF. The CDR3 nucleotides read TGTGCCAGCTCACCAGGGGACGACAGGGCGGGCACAGATACGCAGTATTTT. The full variable domain, rest sourced from reference TRBV18 and TRBJ2-3, is NAGVMQNPRHLVRRRGQEARLRCSPMKGHSHVYWYRQLPEEGLKFMVYLQKENIIDESGMPKERFSAEFPKEGPSILRIQQVVRGDSAAYFCASSPGDDRAGTDTQYFGPGTRLTVL.

This clonotype has ten or more counts. The CDR3 sequence: CASSPPPGGQLNEQYF. The CDR3 bases are TGTGCCAGCAGCCCACCGCCTGGGGGGCAGTTAAACGAGCAGTACTTC. The chain uses TRBV7-9 and TRBJ2-7; the D call may be TRBD1 or TRBD2 (6 bases each). V lost 5 bases and J 5 bases, leaving 22 bases between the germline ends. The CDR3 length is 16 residues. CDR1 is SEHNR and CDR2 is FQNEAQ in the germline V gene (reference sequence).

This clonotype was seen at least ten times. The J gene is TRBJ2-7, the V gene TRBV20-1; D could derive from TRBD1 or TRBD2 (6 bases each). This CDR3 is built from 16 residues. Trimming shortened V by 0 bases and J by 3 bases, and 18 bases separated the two germline ends. From germline, CDR1 is DFQATT and CDR2 SNEGSKA (reference sequence). CDR3 region: CSARDPGDTPVYEQYF. CDR3 DNA: TGCAGTGCTAGAGATCCGGGGGACACTCCGGTCTACGAGCAGTACTTC.

The chain links TRBV29-1 to TRBJ1-2; D perhaps matches TRBD1 (6 bases). Trimming left V 1 base short and J 7 bases short, with 16 bases between. CDR1 and CDR2 from the germline V gene are SQVTM and ANQGSEA. The CDR3 extends over 14 amino acids. The CDR3 bases are TGCAGCGTTGAAGGAAGGGTACAGGGCAGTGGCTACACCTTC. Protein: CSVEGRVQGSGYTF.

This clonotype was seen once. A much more abundant neighbour one base away suggests this may be a read error. Lacking the conserved final phenylalanine or tryptophan, this CDR3 likely reflects a read error. The chain combines TRBV6-5 with TRBJ2-1, with 12 bases aligning to TRBD2. V shed 6 bases, J shed 9 bases, and the junction held 3 bases outside the gene matches. The length of the CDR3 is 13 residues. Per the germline V gene, CDR1 is MNHEY and CDR2 is SVGAGI. In nucleotides, the CDR3 is TGTGCCAGCAGCCCGGGACTAGCGGGTGAGCAGTTCTCC. This sequence encodes CASSPGLAGEQFS.

This clonotype has a count of ten or more. The chain recombines TRBV12-3 or TRBV12-4 with TRBJ1-1; D remains unclear. The V end lost 1 base, the J end lost 4 bases, and 13 bases lay between the germline ends. The CDR3 contains 15 residues. CDR3: CASSLVGREITEAFF. Here the CDR3 DNA reads TGTGCCAGCAGTTTAGTAGGGCGGGAGATCACTGAAGCTTTCTTT.

Remarks on this clonotype: A junction end diverges from the germline sequence, so it may reflect a read error. V gene TRBV20-1 combines with J gene TRBJ2-7; D is perhaps TRBD1 or TRBD2 (5 bases each). Germline V gene data show CDR1 as DFQATT and CDR2 as SNEGSKA (reference sequence). This CDR3 has 17 amino acids. The CDR3: CSAGDLAGTGTDLEQYF. The CDR3 DNA follows: TGCAGTGCTGGAGATCTGGCAGGTACCGGGACCGACTTGGAGCAGTACTTC.

This clonotype was seen many times. This chain links TRBV4-3 with TRBJ2-1; no reliable D call. Germline V gene data show CDR1 as LGHNA and CDR2 as YSLEER. The CDR3 has 15 residues. V lost 0 bases to trimming and J lost 4 bases, with 10 bases between them. The CDR3 DNA follows: TGCGCCAGCAGCCAAGACACACCCAGATACAATGAGCAGTTCTTC. Translation: CASSQDTPRYNEQFF.

A remark on this clonotype: Given a much more abundant clone one base away, this may be a read error. The CDR3 ends on some other residue instead of the conserved phenylalanine or tryptophan, so this is likely a read error. The chain joins TRBV20-1 to TRBJ1-1; 8 nucleotides line up with TRBD1. Trimming removed 0 bases from V and 7 bases from J; junction bases left unmatched: 4. The CDR3 contains 13 residues. CDR1 is DFQATT and CDR2 is SNEGSKA in the germline V gene (reference sequence). CDR3 loop: CSARDPTGVEAFS. The CDR3 DNA sequence: TGCAGTGCTAGAGACCCGACAGGGGTTGAAGCTTTCTCT.

This clonotype was recorded at least ten times. This chain connects TRBV3-1 to TRBJ1-2; D is ambiguous. V was cut by 3 bases and J by 4 bases, with 15 bases left in between. This CDR3 contains 15 residues. Looked up from germline, CDR1 is LGHDT and CDR2 is YNNKEL (reference sequence). The DNA for the CDR3 is TGTGCCAGCAGCCACCAAGCCCAGGTTGTCTATGGCTACACCTTC. Translated, it gives CASSHQAQVVYGYTF. The variable domain in full, completed from reference TRBV3-1 and TRBJ1-2, reads DTAVSQTPKYLVTQMGNDKSIKCEQNLGHDTMYWYKQDSKKFLKIMFSYNNKELIINETVPNRFSPKSPDKAHLNLHINSLELGDSAVYFCASSHQAQVVYGYTFGSGTRLTVV.

This clonotype was seen repeatedly, ten times or more. The chain combines TRBV3-1 with TRBJ2-7, with a tentative D call TRBD1 (6 bases). The length of the CDR3 is 13 residues. The V gene lost 1 base and the J gene lost 4 bases, with 8 bases spanning the gap. Per the germline V gene, CDR1 is LGHDT and CDR2 is YNNKEL (reference sequence). The CDR3 loop is CASSQGTVYEQYF. DNA for the CDR3: TGTGCCAGCAGCCAAGGGACAGTTTACGAGCAGTACTTC.

This chain links TRBV9 with TRBJ1-2; D unresolved. The germline gives CDR1 SGDLS, CDR2 YYNGEE. The V end was cut by 4 bases, the J end by 6 bases, with 10 bases between. The CDR3 has 12 amino acids. Here the CDR3 DNA reads TGTGCCAGCAGCCCTAACAGCGATGGCTACACCTTC. Translated: CASSPNSDGYTF.

In its sample, this clonotype was seen many times. The V gene is TRBV28, the J gene TRBJ2-3; TRBD2 aligns across 9 bases. V was clipped by 3 bases and J by 2 bases; unmatched bases: 6. CDR1 MDHEN and CDR2 SYDVKM come from the germline V gene. The CDR3 runs 16 residues. CDR3 coding DNA: TGTGCCAGCAGTTTTCCCGCTAGCGGGACCACAGATACGCAGTATTTT. Translation: CASSFPASGTTDTQYF.

This clonotype occurred many times. The V call is TRBV12-3 or TRBV12-4, the J call TRBJ1-5, with no clear D. The length of the CDR3 is 14 residues. V gave up 6 bases and J gave up 5 bases, with 14 bases separating them. CDR3 DNA sequence: TGTGCCAGCAGCACTTCGACGGTTTATCAGCCCCAGCATTTT. Its translation is CASSTSTVYQPQHF.

This clonotype has ten or more counts. V usage is TRBV6-6 and J usage is TRBJ1-1; no clear D. The V end was cut by 5 bases, the J end by 4 bases, with 11 bases between. The germline CDR1 and CDR2 sequences are MNHNY and SVGAGI (reference sequence). CDR3 length: 13 residues. The CDR3: CASSPLWSTEAFF. For the CDR3, the DNA is TGTGCCAGCAGTCCTTTGTGGAGCACTGAAGCTTTCTTT.